These 16 T cell receptor beta chains came from one sample sequenced in a study of tumor-infiltrating lymphocytes in primary liver carcinoma. The source material, about 18-31 mg of unsorted bulk tissue, was used to co-extract RNA and DNA. From around 530 ng of total RNA, TCR beta-specific cDNA was reverse-transcribed using a constant-region primer. Amplification in three nested multiplex PCR rounds with slightly modified ARM-PCR gave rise to TCR beta libraries. TRBV1-TRBV30 forward primers and a C-beta reverse primer were used in the first two PCR rounds, which each ran for about 9 cycles. TCRdb reanalysed the multiplex PCR reads using MiXCR and keeps one entry per CDR3 protein. The sample shows approximately 37,000 distinct CDR3 sequences, roughly 74% of them seen only once. Sequencing was carried out using liver tumor tissue from sampling region 4. Subset given: tumor region T4, right-lateral pole. These receptors originate from a man aged 35 to 55 with primary liver carcinoma and hepatitis B virus infection.

This clonotype was seen repeatedly, ten times or more. The chain has TRBV20-1 and TRBJ1-1, with a weak D call TRBD1 (5 bases). This CDR3 has 17 residues. V lost 4 bases to trimming and J lost 0 bases, with 21 bases between them. Per germline, CDR1 DFQATT and CDR2 SNEGSKA (reference sequence). CDR3 in DNA: TGCAGTGCTACCATGAAAGGGGTGGTACCGTTGAACACTGAAGCTTTCTTT. Translation: CSATMKGVVPLNTEAFF.

As regards this clonotype: Its ends do not fully match the called genes, so a read error is possible. Here the CDR3 reads CASSLAAKTEVFF. CDR3 bases: TGTGCCAGCAGCTTAGCGGCTAAAACTGAAGTTTTCTTT. This chain connects TRBV11-3 to TRBJ1-1; D remains unclear. Germline V gene lookup returns CDR1 SGHNT and CDR2 YENEEA. The CDR3 sequence is 13 residues long.

For this clonotype: Sequence at one end of the junction differs from germline and may be a read error. The genes are TRBV5-5 and TRBJ2-3, with 9 bases aligning to TRBD2. This CDR3 spans 15 amino acids. Germline loops: CDR1 SGHKS, CDR2 YYEKEE (reference sequence). CDR3 DNA: TGTGCCAGCAGCGCCGAACTTAGCGGGAGAGATACACAGTATTTT. Its translation is CASSAELSGRDTQYF.

The chain links TRBV7-3 to TRBJ2-3, with 9 positions matching TRBD2. The CDR3 totals 16 residues. V was pared by 6 bases and J by 6 bases, with 13 bases of the junction left unmatched. CDR1 SGHTA and CDR2 FQGTGA come from the germline V gene. The DNA of the CDR3 is TGTGCCAGCAGATCCGGGACTAGCAGGAATACGGATACGCAGTATTTT. Translating it yields CASRSGTSRNTDTQYF.

In nucleotides, the CDR3 is TGTGCCAGCTCACTAGTCGGGACAGGGGGCCCCAATCAGCCCCAGCATTTT. Translated: CASSLVGTGGPNQPQHF. V gene TRBV18 combines with J gene TRBJ1-5; 12 bases fit TRBD1. V shed 4 bases, J shed 3 bases, and the junction held 7 bases outside the gene matches. The CDR3 totals 17 residues. Germline V gene lookup returns CDR1 KGHSH and CDR2 LQKENI.

This clonotype was detected ten times or more. This chain joins TRBV20-1 and TRBJ2-3; 8 bases are shared with TRBD2. This CDR3 spans 14 amino acids. Germline trimming cut 5 bases from V and 10 bases from J; bases unmatched to any gene: 14. CDR1 is DFQATT and CDR2 is SNEGSKA in the germline V gene (reference sequence). CDR3 protein: CSAESREGQTAQYF. The DNA of the CDR3 is TGCAGTGCTGAGAGCCGGGAGGGCCAGACCGCGCAGTATTTT.

On this clonotype itself: The junction differs from germline at one of its ends, possibly a read error. This chain uses TRBV29-1 with TRBJ1-4; no clear D gene. The CDR3 is made up of 15 amino acids. Germline lookup yields CDR1 SQVTM and CDR2 ANQGSEA. The CDR3: CSPTAIRATDEKLFF. The CDR3 region has the DNA TGCAGCCCCACAGCGATCAGAGCAACTGATGAAAAACTGTTTTTT.

A note on this clonotype: The junction departs from the called germline gene at one end, perhaps through a read error. The chain is built from TRBV11-1 and TRBJ2-4, with 13 nucleotides matching TRBD2. Germline loops: CDR1 SGHAT, CDR2 FQDESV (reference sequence). This CDR3 contains 17 residues. CDR3 loop: CAGSFPGTSGAKDIQYF. CDR3 nucleotides: TGTGCCGGCAGCTTTCCTGGGACTAGCGGGGCCAAAGACATTCAGTACTTC.

This clonotype is judged medium-sized. The chain couples TRBV29-1 to TRBJ1-2, with D uncertain. Trimming cost V 7 bases and J 2 bases, with 11 bases left between them. The CDR3 totals 12 residues. Germline V gene data show CDR1 as SQVTM and CDR2 as ANQGSEA. The CDR3: CSGGGLNYGYTF. CDR3 in DNA: TGCAGCGGAGGAGGATTGAACTATGGCTACACCTTC.

For this clonotype: The CDR3 carries no conserved terminal phenylalanine or tryptophan, so it likely arises from a read error. The rearrangement joins TRBV6-1 to TRBJ2-3, with D uncertain. The germline V gene has CDR1 MNHNS and CDR2 SASEGT. The CDR3 is 12 amino acids. CDR3 bases: TGTGCCTGCAGTGATTGGGCAGATACGCAGTATCTT. Protein product: CACSDWADTQYL.

As to this clonotype: One end of the junction does not line up with germline, which may come from a read error. V and J are TRBV5-5 and TRBJ1-2, with D uncertain. The CDR3 has 15 residues. The germline V gene encodes CDR1 SGHKS and CDR2 YYEKEE (reference sequence). The CDR3 is CASKAESRYNYCYTF. The CDR3 region has the DNA TGTGCCAGCAAAGCAGAGAGCCGCTATAACTATTGCTACACCTTC.

This clonotype was detected ten times or more. This chain connects TRBV5-1 to TRBJ2-5; 9 bases are shared with TRBD2. The CDR3 is 18 amino acids. V was clipped by 0 bases and J by 2 bases; unmatched bases: 11. The germline gives CDR1 SGHRS, CDR2 YFSETQ. CDR3 protein: CASSLAGASGALQETQYF. The CDR3 DNA sequence: TGCGCCAGCAGCTTGGCCGGGGCTAGCGGGGCCCTACAAGAGACCCAGTACTTC.

The J gene is TRBJ2-6, the V gene TRBV5-6, with D unclear. The CDR3 length is 11 residues. Germline-derived CDR1 and CDR2 are SGHDT and YYEEEE. Trimming left V 4 bases short and J 15 bases short, with 11 bases between. The CDR3 DNA reads TGTGCCAGCAGCCCCGTGGGCGCCCTGACTTTC. Encoded protein: CASSPVGALTF.

In its sample, this clonotype was seen a few times. Since no conserved phenylalanine or tryptophan closes the CDR3, a read error is the likely cause. The CDR3 reads CVSSLFGTEGETQYI. CDR3 nucleotide sequence: TGCGTCAGCAGCCTGTTCGGGACTGAGGGAGAGACCCAGTACATC. The rearrangement uses TRBV5-1 and TRBJ2-5; D is perhaps TRBD2 (6 bases). CDR1 is SGHRS and CDR2 is YFSETQ in the germline V gene. This CDR3 is 15 amino acids long.

With regard to this clonotype: The junction departs from the called germline gene at one end, perhaps through a read error. The chain recombines TRBV11-2 with TRBJ2-1; 10 nucleotides line up with TRBD2. There are 14 residues in the CDR3. CDR1 SGHAT and CDR2 FQNNGV come from the germline V gene. The chain's CDR3 is CASSLDISGRSLYF. The CDR3 DNA reads as TGTGCCAGCAGCTTAGATATTAGCGGGAGGTCCCTGTACTTC.

In regard to this clonotype: An end of the junction differs from the germline gene, which may be a read error. Written as DNA, the CDR3 is TGCGCCAGCGGCCAAGTAAACTCGGGTACTGGAGCTTTCTTT. The encoded protein is CASGQVNSGTGAFF. V gene TRBV4-1 combines with J gene TRBJ1-1, with D uncertain. The germline gives CDR1 MGHRA, CDR2 YSYEKL. This CDR3 spans 14 amino acids.